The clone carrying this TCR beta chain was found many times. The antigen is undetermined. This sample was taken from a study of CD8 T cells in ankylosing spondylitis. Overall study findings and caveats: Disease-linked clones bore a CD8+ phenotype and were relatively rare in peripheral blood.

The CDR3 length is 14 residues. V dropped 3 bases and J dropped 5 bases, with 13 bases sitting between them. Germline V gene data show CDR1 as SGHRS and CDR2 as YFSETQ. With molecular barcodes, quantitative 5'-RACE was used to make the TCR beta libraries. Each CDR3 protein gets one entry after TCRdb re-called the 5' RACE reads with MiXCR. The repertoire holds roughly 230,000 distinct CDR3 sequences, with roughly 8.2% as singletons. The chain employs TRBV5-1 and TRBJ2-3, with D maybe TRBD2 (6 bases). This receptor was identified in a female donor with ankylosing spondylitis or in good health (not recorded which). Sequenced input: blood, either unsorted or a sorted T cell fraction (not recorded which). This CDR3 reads CASSSSGLLDTQYF. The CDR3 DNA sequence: TGCGCCAGCAGCTCATCGGGACTTTTAGATACGCAGTATTTT.